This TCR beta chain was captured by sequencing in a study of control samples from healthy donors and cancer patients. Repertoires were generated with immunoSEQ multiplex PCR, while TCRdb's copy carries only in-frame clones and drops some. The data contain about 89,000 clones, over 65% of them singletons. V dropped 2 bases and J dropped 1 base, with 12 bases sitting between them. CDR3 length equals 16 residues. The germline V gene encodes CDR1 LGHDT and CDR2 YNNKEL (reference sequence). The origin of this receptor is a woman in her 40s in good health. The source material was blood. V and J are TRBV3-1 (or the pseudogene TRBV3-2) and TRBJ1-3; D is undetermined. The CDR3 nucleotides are TGTGCCAGCAGCCAATCCTGGGGTACTTCTGGAAACACCATATATTTT. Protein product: CASSQSWGTSGNTIYF.